A single TCR beta chain is shown here with its context. The antigen is undetermined. The CDR3 is made up of 13 amino acids. Germline loops: CDR1 MGHRA, CDR2 YSYEKL. The V gene lost 3 bases and the J gene lost 5 bases, with 11 bases spanning the gap. TCRdb's copy holds only in-frame clones and misses some; the assay was immunoSEQ multiplex PCR. The data contain over 10,000 clones, roughly 76% of them singletons. The record originates from a study of T cell clonotyping in hematopoietic cell transplantation. General study findings and limits: Few recipient clonotypes overlapped donors; over 95% were de novo at given depth.

Recipients were bled about 28 days pretransplant and at posttransplant days 30, 100, 180. The V call is TRBV4-1, the J call TRBJ2-7; D unresolved. This receptor was taken from a male patient over 55 who had an allogeneic stem cell transplant from an unrelated donor, so the T cells may come from the graft donor. Some clones in this sample may be carry-over from other donors' samples. The sample in question was peripheral blood mononuclear cells, obtained 180 days after allogeneic stem cell transplant. As DNA, the CDR3 is TGCGCCAGCAGCCACGCGAACCAGAACGAGCAGTACTTC. It yields the protein CASSHANQNEQYF.